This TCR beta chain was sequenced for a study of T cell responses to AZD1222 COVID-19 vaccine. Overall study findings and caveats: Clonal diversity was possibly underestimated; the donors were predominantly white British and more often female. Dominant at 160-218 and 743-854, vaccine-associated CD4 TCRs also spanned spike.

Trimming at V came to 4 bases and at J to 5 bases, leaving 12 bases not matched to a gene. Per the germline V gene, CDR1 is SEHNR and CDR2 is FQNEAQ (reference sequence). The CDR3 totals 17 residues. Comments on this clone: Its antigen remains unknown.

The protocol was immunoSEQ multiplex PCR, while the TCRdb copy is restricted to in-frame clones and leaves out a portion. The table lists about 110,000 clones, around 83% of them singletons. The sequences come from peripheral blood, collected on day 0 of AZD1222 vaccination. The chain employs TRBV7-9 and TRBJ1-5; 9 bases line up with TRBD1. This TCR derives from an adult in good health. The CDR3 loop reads CASSSSTLQGADQPQHF. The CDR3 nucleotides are TGTGCCAGCAGCTCATCTACCCTACAGGGGGCAGATCAGCCCCAGCATTTT.